The 20 T cell receptor beta chains below were found in one sample sequenced in a study of breast tumors, draining lymph nodes, adjacent tissues. TCRdb analysed the multiplex PCR reads with MiXCR anew, one entry per CDR3 protein. The repertoire holds some 170,000 distinct CDR3 sequences, with 30% to 35% as singletons. Samples came from axillary lymph nodes draining the breast cancer. Sequencing was performed on axillary lymph node tissue. Source of these receptors: a female donor with breast cancer. Some clones in this sample may be carry-over from other donors' samples.

This clonotype was detected only a few times. One end of the junction fails to match germline, which may point to a read error. The rearrangement links TRBV6-5 to TRBJ1-4; 8 bases align to TRBD1. The CDR3 sequence is 17 residues long. Germline V gene sequence: CDR1 MNHEY, CDR2 SVGAGI. This chain's CDR3 is CASSHSGDRPINEKLFF. DNA of the CDR3: TGTGCCAGCAGTCACTCTGGGGACAGGCCGATTAATGAAAAACTGTTTTTT.

The sample holds many counts of this clonotype. This sequence joins TRBV20-1 and TRBJ2-6; D gene uncertain. From germline, CDR1 is DFQATT and CDR2 SNEGSKA (reference sequence). Trimming removed 0 bases from V and 0 bases from J, with 12 bases in between. The CDR3 length is 17 residues. The CDR3 loop is CSARDHADSSGANVLTF. CDR3 DNA: TGCAGTGCTAGAGATCACGCGGATAGCTCTGGGGCCAACGTCCTGACTTTC.

This clonotype appeared many times. The rearrangement joins TRBV19 to TRBJ1-5; maybe TRBD1 (5 bases). Trimming left V 1 base short and J 1 base short, with 14 bases between. The germline CDR1 and CDR2 sequences are LNHDA and SQIVND (reference sequence). CDR3 size: 17 residues. The CDR3: CASSIGVEGASNQPQHF. As DNA, the CDR3 is TGTGCCAGTAGTATAGGAGTGGAAGGGGCAAGCAATCAGCCCCAGCATTTT.

This clonotype was counted many times. The chain is built from TRBV7-9 and TRBJ2-7, with D perhaps matching TRBD2 (6 bases). Germline V lookup: CDR1 SEHNR, CDR2 FQNEAQ (reference sequence). The CDR3 has 12 residues. Trimming took off 5 bases at V and 4 bases at J, with 9 bases between the two ends. The CDR3 here is CASSKGTYEQYF. CDR3 coding DNA: TGTGCCAGCAGCAAGGGGACTTACGAGCAGTACTTC.

This clonotype was counted ten times or more. The gene calls are TRBV5-6 and TRBJ2-3, with TRBD1 matching 10 bases. CDR1 SGHDT and CDR2 YYEEEE come from the germline V gene. CDR3 length equals 15 residues. The V and J ends lost 4 bases and 3 bases, in that order; junction bases with no gene match: 5. The CDR3 sequence: CASSVTGGATDTQYF. CDR3 sequence (DNA): TGTGCCAGCAGCGTGACAGGGGGCGCGACAGATACGCAGTATTTT. Looking up the rest from reference TRBV5-6 and TRBJ2-3 gives the full variable domain: DAGVTQSPTHLIKTRGQQVTLRCSPKSGHDTVSWYQQALGQGPQFIFQYYEEEERQRGNFPDRFSGHQFPNYSSELNVNALLLGDSALYLCASSVTGGATDTQYFGPGTRLTVL.

This clonotype was recorded at least ten times. The chain employs TRBV5-5 and TRBJ2-2; TRBD2 aligns across 8 bases. The CDR3 consists of 15 residues. Germline CDR1 is SGHKS and CDR2 is YYEKEE (reference sequence). V lost 0 bases, J lost 7 bases, and 5 bases stayed unmatched. CDR3 residues: CASSLAGGPSGELFF. The DNA of the CDR3 is TGTGCCAGCAGCTTGGCGGGGGGGCCAAGCGGGGAGCTGTTTTTT.

The V and J genes are TRBV7-8 and TRBJ1-1; possibly TRBD1 for D (6 bases). Trimming stripped 6 bases from V and 0 bases from J, with 14 bases between. CDR1 SGHVS and CDR2 FQNEAQ come from the germline V gene. This CDR3 has 15 amino acids. CDR3 protein: CASSSGQLMNTEAFF. CDR3 nucleotide sequence: TGTGCCAGCAGTTCCGGACAGCTAATGAACACTGAAGCTTTCTTT.

This clonotype has a count of ten or more. This rearrangement joins TRBV18 to TRBJ1-5; perhaps TRBD1 as D (6 bases). The germline V and J ends were trimmed by 3 bases and 3 bases, with 18 bases remaining between them. The germline gives CDR1 KGHSH, CDR2 LQKENI. The CDR3 runs to 17 residues. The CDR3: CASSPQQGGRHNQPQHF. CDR3 DNA: TGTGCCAGCTCACCCCAACAAGGGGGAAGACACAATCAGCCCCAGCATTTT.

This clonotype was observed many times. V gene TRBV20-1 combines with J gene TRBJ2-1; 7 positions match TRBD2. This CDR3 contains 14 residues. The junction had 7 bases not matched to a gene; V was cut back by 5 bases and J by 3 bases. The V gene's germline CDR1 is DFQATT and CDR2 SNEGSKA (reference sequence). The CDR3 DNA is TGCAGTGCTCCGGGAGGTCTAGGCTACAATGAGCAGTTCTTC. It specifies CSAPGGLGYNEQFF.

This clonotype was recorded at least ten times. J is TRBJ2-7 and V is TRBV5-1, with 9 positions matching TRBD1. The CDR3 consists of 14 residues. Germline-derived CDR1 and CDR2 are SGHRS and YFSETQ. V lost 2 bases, J lost 3 bases, and 3 bases stayed unmatched. The CDR3 region is CASSFWTGDYEQYF. CDR3 in DNA: TGCGCCAGCAGCTTTTGGACAGGGGACTACGAGCAGTACTTC.

This clonotype has at least ten counts. The V call is TRBV28, the J call TRBJ2-5, with 8 bases matching TRBD1. CDR3 size: 12 residues. Germline V gene sequence: CDR1 MDHEN, CDR2 SYDVKM. V was clipped by 10 bases and J by 2 bases; unmatched bases: 3. The CDR3 coding sequence is TGTGCCACCCGGACAGGGCAAGAGACCCAGTACTTC. This translates into CATRTGQETQYF.

A note on this clonotype: The DNA is left out, because the CDR3 cannot be placed on it with certainty; the CDR3 is given as TCRdb lists it. The rearrangement links TRBV29-1 to TRBJ2-1; the tabulated D call, TRBD1, remains unverified against the DNA. The CDR3 has 20 residues if both end residues are counted. Germline CDR1 is SQVTM and CDR2 is ANQGSEA. CDR3 in amino acids: CSVDLAKGYTFGPGGGEQFF.

This clonotype was seen a handful of times. The V gene is TRBV2, the J gene TRBJ1-1; D is ambiguous. The CDR3 is 13 amino acids. The ends were cut back, 3 bases at V and 1 base at J, with 6 bases in the middle. The germline V gene encodes CDR1 SNHLY and CDR2 FYNNEI. The CDR3 loop is CASSDLWNTEAFF. The DNA of the CDR3 is TGTGCCAGCAGTGATCTGTGGAACACTGAAGCTTTCTTT. Together with reference TRBV2 and TRBJ1-1, the CDR3 gives the full variable domain: EPEVTQTPSHQVTQMGQEVILRCVPISNHLYFYWYRQILGQKVEFLVSFYNNEISEKSEIFDDQFSVERPDGSNFTLKIRSTKLEDSAMYFCASSDLWNTEAFFGQGTRLTVV.

This clonotype was counted many times. CDR3 sequence (DNA): TGTGCCAGCAGTCATTATGGCGGGAGCACGTACGAGCAGTACTTC. Translated: CASSHYGGSTYEQYF. The V call is TRBV6-6, the J call TRBJ2-7; 7 bases match TRBD2. V was clipped by 5 bases and J by 4 bases; unmatched bases: 11. Germline V gives CDR1 MNHNY, CDR2 SVGAGI (reference sequence). CDR3 size: 15 residues.

This clonotype has a count of ten or more. This chain links TRBV7-2 with TRBJ2-5, with 8 bases lining up with TRBD1. The J segment lost 7 bases and the V segment lost 8 bases, leaving 12 bases of the junction unmatched. Germline lookup yields CDR1 SGHTA and CDR2 FQGNSA. The CDR3 is 14 residues long. The CDR3 DNA sequence: TGTGCCAGCGGTTTAACTGACAGGGGAGGGACCCAGTACTTC. Protein sequence: CASGLTDRGGTQYF. The whole variable domain, remainder taken from reference TRBV7-2 and TRBJ2-5, is GAGVSQSPSNKVTEKGKDVELRCDPISGHTALYWYRQSLGQGLEFLIYFQGNSAPDKSGLPSDRFSAERTGGSVSTLTIQRTQQEDSAVYLCASGLTDRGGTQYFGPGTRLLVL.

The chain uses TRBV9 and TRBJ1-6, with TRBD1 matching over 7 bases. After removal of 0 bases from V and 4 bases from J, the junction contained 1 base not matched to a gene. The CDR3 runs 15 residues. Germline CDR1 is SGDLS and CDR2 is YYNGEE. This CDR3 is CASSVGQGYNSPLHF. DNA of the CDR3: TGTGCCAGCAGCGTAGGACAGGGTTATAATTCACCCCTCCACTTT.

This clonotype was observed at least ten times. The chain links TRBV20-1 to TRBJ1-2; maybe TRBD1 (5 bases). V was shortened by 3 bases and J by 1 base, with 12 bases between the two germline ends. Germline V gene sequence: CDR1 DFQATT, CDR2 SNEGSKA (reference sequence). CDR3 length: 14 residues. Here the CDR3 DNA reads TGCAGTGCTAGCGGGGGGACGGGTAACTATGGCTACACCTTC. It codes for CSASGGTGNYGYTF.

In its sample, this clonotype was seen many times. This chain joins TRBV28 and TRBJ2-3; maybe TRBD2 (6 bases). Trimming took 3 bases from V and 5 from J, leaving 12 bases between them. The CDR3 covers 14 residues. Germline lookup yields CDR1 MDHEN and CDR2 SYDVKM. This chain's CDR3 is CASSFAAGIDTQYF. The CDR3 nucleotides are TGTGCCAGCAGTTTCGCGGCGGGGATAGATACGCAGTATTTT.

This clonotype was picked up many times. J is TRBJ1-2 and V is TRBV27; D may be TRBD1 (6 bases). Germline V lookup: CDR1 MNHEY, CDR2 SMNVEV (reference sequence). Trimming shortened V by 0 bases and J by 7 bases, and 15 bases separated the two germline ends. The CDR3 contains 15 residues. CDR3 nucleotide sequence: TGTGCCAGCAGTTTATCCTCCAGGGGAGATCGTGGCTACACCTTC. Translation gives CASSLSSRGDRGYTF.

V gene TRBV27 combines with J gene TRBJ1-4, with D tentatively TRBD1 (6 bases). Per germline, CDR1 MNHEY and CDR2 SMNVEV (reference sequence). With 10 bases removed from V and 5 bases from J, the gap between germline ends came to 23 bases. This CDR3 is 16 amino acids long. CDR3 protein: CANRNARGAWNEKLFF. The CDR3 bases are TGTGCCAACAGAAATGCAAGGGGGGCCTGGAATGAAAAACTGTTTTTT.